This passage covers 20 T cell receptor beta chains from one sample sequenced in a study of identical twins (dated by TCRdb to 2016 to 2017). Libraries were constructed by 5' RACE. TCRdb shows the sequencer as Illumina HiSeq 2000. TCRdb itself trimmed the public reads at Q25 with fastp, ran MiXCR and retained productive beta chains. Records with the same CDR3 protein are collapsed into one entry carrying the most frequent genes and DNA. A total of about 530,000 distinct CDR3 sequences appear in this sample, around 22% of them only once. Of the sample, approximately 0.52% falls within the top ten clones. These data were likewise used in another study, on yellow fever vaccine responses in identical twins.

The source material was CD4+ T cells sorted from blood. Receptor source: a woman between 18 and 30 years old in good health.

On this clonotype itself: One junction end disagrees with the germline gene, perhaps due to a read error. The rearrangement links TRBV20-1 to TRBJ1-3; D gene unclear. CDR1 is DFQATT and CDR2 is SNEGSKA in the germline V gene (reference sequence). The CDR3 loop spans 15 amino acids. This chain's CDR3 is CGARAPSTFGNTIYF. CDR3 nucleotide sequence: TGCGGTGCTAGAGCCCCCTCTACGTTCGGAAACACCATATATTTT.

This clonotype was observed a few times. The V and J genes are TRBV12-3 or TRBV12-4 and TRBJ1-5; D unresolved. Trimming stripped 2 bases from V and 0 bases from J, with 14 bases between. The CDR3 loop spans 17 amino acids. CDR3 DNA sequence: TGTGCCAGCAGTTTAAGTCGCCTTGCGAATAGCAATCAGCCCCAGCATTTT. Translation gives CASSLSRLANSNQPQHF.

The chain is built from TRBV5-1 and TRBJ2-1, with D perhaps matching TRBD2 (7 bases). The CDR3 has 18 residues. Trimming removed 4 bases at V and 0 bases at J, with 20 bases between. The germline V gene has CDR1 SGHRS and CDR2 YFSETQ. CDR3 bases: TGCGCCAGCAGCCCGAGGGGGGGTAGCGTAAGCTCCTACAATGAGCAGTTCTTC. Its translation: CASSPRGGSVSSYNEQFF.

The chain combines TRBV2 with TRBJ1-5; a weak D match, TRBD1 (5 bases). V shed 6 bases and J shed 3 bases, with 12 bases lying between them. The CDR3 spans 14 residues. Germline-derived CDR1 and CDR2 are SNHLY and FYNNEI. CDR3 DNA: TGTGCCAGCAGGGCGGGACCTTTCAATCAGCCCCAGCATTTT. It specifies CASRAGPFNQPQHF.

The chain has TRBV7-2 and TRBJ2-1; weak D call: TRBD2 (7 bases). Germline V gene data show CDR1 as SGHTA and CDR2 as FQGNSA. V lost 5 bases and J 5 bases, leaving 16 bases between the germline ends. CDR3 length: 15 amino acids. CDR3 in DNA: TGTGCCAGCAGCCCCAGGGGAGGGGGAAACAATGAGCAGTTCTTC. Translation gives CASSPRGGGNNEQFF. The variable domain in full, with the rest retrieved from reference TRBV7-2 and TRBJ2-1, is GAGVSQSPSNKVTEKGKDVELRCDPISGHTALYWYRQSLGQGLEFLIYFQGNSAPDKSGLPSDRFSAERTGGSVSTLTIQRTQQEDSAVYLCASSPRGGGNNEQFFGPGTRLTVL.

The chain employs TRBV28 and TRBJ1-1; D perhaps matches TRBD1 (5 bases). Germline V gene data show CDR1 as MDHEN and CDR2 as SYDVKM. The CDR3 loop spans 16 amino acids. V lost 5 bases and J 1 base, leaving 17 bases between the germline ends. The CDR3 sequence is CASSPPREGTNTEAFF. The DNA of the CDR3 is TGTGCCAGCAGTCCCCCCCGGGAGGGGACGAACACTGAAGCTTTCTTT.

This clonotype occurred many times. V is TRBV3-1 and J is TRBJ2-3; TRBD1 might be the D (5 bases). With 0 bases removed from V and 4 bases from J, the gap between germline ends came to 8 bases. The CDR3 length is 14 residues. The germline CDR1 and CDR2 sequences are LGHDT and YNNKEL (reference sequence). The CDR3 coding sequence is TGTGCCAGCAGCCAAGATTGGGGCGCAGATACGCAGTATTTT. It codes for CASSQDWGADTQYF.

This clonotype was recorded many times. This chain connects TRBV20-1 to TRBJ1-1; D unclear. Trimming removed 2 bases at V and 1 base at J, with 11 bases between. Germline CDR1 and CDR2: DFQATT and SNEGSKA (reference sequence). This CDR3 has 14 amino acids. CDR3 sequence (DNA): TGCAGTGCTAGACCCGTGCGGGAGAACACTGAAGCTTTCTTT. Protein product: CSARPVRENTEAFF.

The CDR3 bases are TGTGCCAGCAAAGCTATGGACAGGGGGGTGGGTGAGCAGTTCTTC. Encoded protein: CASKAMDRGVGEQFF. This chain joins TRBV6-1 and TRBJ2-1, with 10 bases matching TRBD1. J was trimmed by 9 bases and V by 7 bases; bases with no gene match: 12. The CDR3 extends over 15 amino acids. CDR1 is MNHNS and CDR2 is SASEGT in the germline V gene.

This clonotype was picked up a small number of times. V is TRBV5-1 and J is TRBJ2-5, with TRBD2 matching over 9 bases. CDR1 is SGHRS, CDR2 YFSETQ, per germline. V lost 0 bases and J lost 4; bases outside the gene matches: 7. This CDR3 is built from 16 residues. As DNA, the CDR3 is TGCGCCAGCAGCTTGGTGCCAGCGGGGGGAACAGAGACCCAGTACTTC. Its translation is CASSLVPAGGTETQYF.

This CDR3 is CSVESLAGGTDTQYF. Written as DNA, the CDR3 is TGCAGCGTTGAAAGTCTGGCAGGGGGAACAGATACGCAGTATTTT. This sequence joins TRBV29-1 and TRBJ2-3, with 7 bases identical to TRBD1. J lost 3 bases, V lost 2 bases, and 8 bases had no gene match. Germline V gene sequence: CDR1 SQVTM, CDR2 ANQGSEA. There are 15 residues in the CDR3.

This clonotype has at least ten counts. The chain links TRBV5-1 to TRBJ2-5; D ambiguous. Germline assignment: CDR1 SGHRS and CDR2 YFSETQ. The CDR3 is 12 residues long. The ends were cut back, 4 bases at V and 1 base at J, with 5 bases in the middle. CDR3 nucleotides: TGCGCCAGCAGCGCCAGCCAAGAGACCCAGTACTTC. It translates to CASSASQETQYF.

The chain combines TRBV13 with TRBJ2-2; the match to TRBD1 covers 9 bases. CDR3 length: 16 residues. CDR1 is PRHDT, CDR2 FYEKMQ, per germline (reference sequence). V was clipped by 4 bases and J by 5 bases; unmatched bases: 8. The CDR3 here is CASSSSQGAETGELFF. The CDR3 DNA reads as TGTGCCAGCAGCTCGTCACAGGGGGCTGAGACCGGGGAGCTGTTTTTT. Full variable domain (outside the CDR3, taken from reference TRBV13 and TRBJ2-2): AAGVIQSPRHLIKEKRETATLKCYPIPRHDTVYWYQQGPGQDPQFLISFYEKMQSDKGSIPDRFSAQQFSDYHSELNMSSLELGDSALYFCASSSSQGAETGELFFGEGSRLTVL.

This clonotype was seen at least ten times. The chain employs TRBV12-3 or TRBV12-4 and TRBJ1-2; 7 bases fit TRBD1. The CDR3 contains 13 residues. J was trimmed by 2 bases and V by 6 bases; bases with no gene match: 3. CDR3 residues: CASSLQGNYGYTF. The CDR3 DNA follows: TGTGCCAGCAGCTTACAGGGGAACTATGGCTACACCTTC.

The chain recombines TRBV12-3 or TRBV12-4 with TRBJ1-3; D not resolved. The CDR3 is 15 residues long. V dropped 5 bases and J dropped 0 bases, with 11 bases sitting between them. Here the CDR3 reads CASSPDFYSGNTIYF. CDR3 in DNA: TGTGCCAGCAGTCCCGACTTCTACTCTGGAAACACCATATATTTT.

This clonotype was recorded a few times. V usage is TRBV6-2 or TRBV6-3 and J usage is TRBJ2-5, with 8 bases matching TRBD2. This CDR3 region has 16 residues. CDR1 and CDR2 (germline): MNHEY, SVGEGT. The ends lost 1 base at V and 3 bases at J; junction bases unmatched: 7. The DNA of the CDR3 is TGTGCCAGCAGTTACTATCGAGCGGGGGAGAAAGAGACCCAGTACTTC. Protein: CASSYYRAGEKETQYF.

The genes are TRBV15 and TRBJ2-3, with D unresolved. V was shortened by 4 bases and J by 3 bases, with 8 bases between the two germline ends. Germline loops: CDR1 LNHNV, CDR2 YYDKDF (reference sequence). CDR3 length: 13 amino acids. CDR3 loop: CATSTAHTDTQYF. The CDR3 DNA is TGTGCCACCAGCACCGCCCATACAGATACGCAGTATTTT.

The chain joins TRBV7-6 to TRBJ2-1; 7 bases are shared with TRBD2. J was trimmed by 2 bases and V by 2 bases; bases with no gene match: 9. The CDR3 runs 17 residues. Germline CDR1 reads SGHVS; CDR2 reads FNYEAQ. CDR3 bases: TGTGCCAGCAGCTTAACCTCAGCGGGGTCCGCCTACAATGAGCAGTTCTTC. Encoded protein: CASSLTSAGSAYNEQFF.

This clonotype was detected only a few times. The chain recombines TRBV12-3 or TRBV12-4 with TRBJ2-7; D is ambiguous. The V end was cut by 0 bases, the J end by 5 bases, with 8 bases between. This CDR3 region has 13 residues. This CDR3 reads CASSLAPSHEQYV. The DNA of the CDR3 is TGTGCCAGCAGTTTAGCGCCATCCCACGAGCAGTACGTC.

V is TRBV5-1 and J is TRBJ2-5, with 8 bases aligning to TRBD2. This CDR3 contains 16 residues. V was pared by 1 base and J by 5 bases, with 10 bases of the junction left unmatched. The germline gives CDR1 SGHRS, CDR2 YFSETQ. CDR3 in amino acids: CASSLTSGPPPETQYF. The CDR3 DNA reads TGCGCCAGCAGCTTGACTAGCGGTCCCCCCCCGGAGACCCAGTACTTC.